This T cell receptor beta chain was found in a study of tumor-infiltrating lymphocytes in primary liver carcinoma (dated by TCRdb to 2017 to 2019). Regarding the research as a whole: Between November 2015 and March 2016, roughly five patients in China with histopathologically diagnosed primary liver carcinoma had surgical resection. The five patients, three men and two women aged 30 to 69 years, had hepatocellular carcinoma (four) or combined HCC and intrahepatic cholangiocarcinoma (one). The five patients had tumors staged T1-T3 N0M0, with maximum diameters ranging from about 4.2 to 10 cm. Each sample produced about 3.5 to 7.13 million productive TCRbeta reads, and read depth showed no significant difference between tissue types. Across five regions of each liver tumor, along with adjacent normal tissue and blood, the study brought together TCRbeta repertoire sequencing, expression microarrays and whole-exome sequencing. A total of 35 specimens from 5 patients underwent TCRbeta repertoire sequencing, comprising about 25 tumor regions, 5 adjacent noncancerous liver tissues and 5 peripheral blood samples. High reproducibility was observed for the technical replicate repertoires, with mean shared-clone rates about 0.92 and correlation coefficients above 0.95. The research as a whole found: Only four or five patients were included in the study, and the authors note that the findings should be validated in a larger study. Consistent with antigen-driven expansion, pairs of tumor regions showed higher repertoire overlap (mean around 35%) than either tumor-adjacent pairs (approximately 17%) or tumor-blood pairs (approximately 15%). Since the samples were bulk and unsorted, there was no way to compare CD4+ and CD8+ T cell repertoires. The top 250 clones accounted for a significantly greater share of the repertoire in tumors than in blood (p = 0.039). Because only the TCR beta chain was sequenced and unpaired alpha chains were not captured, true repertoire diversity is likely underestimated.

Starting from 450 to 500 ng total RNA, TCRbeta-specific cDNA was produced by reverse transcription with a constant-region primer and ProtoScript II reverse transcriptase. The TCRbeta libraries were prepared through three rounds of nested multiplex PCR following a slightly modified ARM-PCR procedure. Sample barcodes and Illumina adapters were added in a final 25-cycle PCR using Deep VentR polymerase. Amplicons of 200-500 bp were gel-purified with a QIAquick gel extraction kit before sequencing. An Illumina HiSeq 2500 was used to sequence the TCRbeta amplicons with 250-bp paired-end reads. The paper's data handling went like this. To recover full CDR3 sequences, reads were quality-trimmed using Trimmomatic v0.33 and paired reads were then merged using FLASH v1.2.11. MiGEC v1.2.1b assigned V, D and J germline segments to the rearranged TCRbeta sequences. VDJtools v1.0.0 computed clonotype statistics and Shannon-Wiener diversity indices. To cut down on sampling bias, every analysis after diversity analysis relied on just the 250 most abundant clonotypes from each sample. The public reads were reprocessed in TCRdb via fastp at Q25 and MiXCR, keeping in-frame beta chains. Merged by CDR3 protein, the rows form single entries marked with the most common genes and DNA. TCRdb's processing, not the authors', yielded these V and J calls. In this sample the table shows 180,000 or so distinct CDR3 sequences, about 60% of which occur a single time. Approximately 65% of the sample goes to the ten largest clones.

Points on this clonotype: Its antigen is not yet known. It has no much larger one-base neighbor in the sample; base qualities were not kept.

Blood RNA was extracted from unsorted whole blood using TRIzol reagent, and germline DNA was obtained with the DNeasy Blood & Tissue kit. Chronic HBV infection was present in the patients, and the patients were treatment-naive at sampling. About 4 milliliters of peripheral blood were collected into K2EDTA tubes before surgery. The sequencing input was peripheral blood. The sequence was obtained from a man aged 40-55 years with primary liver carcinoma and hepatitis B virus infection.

The nucleotide sequence is TGTGCCAGCAGGGCCGGGACTAGCCGGTACAATGAGCAGTTCTTC. Its translation is CASRAGTSRYNEQFF. The sequence links TRBV12-3 or TRBV12-4 to TRBJ2-1, with TRBD2 matching 9 junction bases. Clipping removes 6 bases from V and 4 bases from J, with 7 as the unmatched junction base count. Including the terminal cysteine and phenylalanine, the CDR3 comprises 15 residues. Only the CDR3 region is kept as DNA, spanning 45 bases read in frame from base 1.